This T cell receptor (beta chain) was documented in a study of OX40 agonist ivuxolimab in advanced cancers. Across the study: Patients treated during dose escalation were battling hepatocellular carcinoma, melanoma, renal cell or head and neck cancer. One hepatocellular carcinoma and a couple of cutaneous melanoma patients partially responded.

Notes on the study in general: Clones of CD4+ and CD8+ blood T cells grew by week 6 at doses of 0.1 to 3.0 mg/kg.

The table lists this clone with a few counts. What it binds is not known. The method was immunoSEQ multiplex PCR; TCRdb's version includes in-frame clones alone and lacks a portion of them. The table records some 82,000 clones, about 86% of them present only once. The clonotype comes from an adult with an advanced solid tumor such as melanoma, head and neck, liver or kidney cancer. Sequenced here: CD4+ or CD8+ T cells sorted from blood, sampled in a trial of the OX40 agonist ivuxolimab.

CDR3 sequence reads: CASSTDRGGNQPQHF. In nucleotides, the CDR3 is TGTGCCAGCAGCACGGACAGGGGAGGCAATCAGCCCCAGCATTTT. The chain combines TRBV6-5 with TRBJ1-5; 9 nucleotides agree with TRBD1. Germline CDR1 MNHEY, CDR2 SVGAGI. The CDR3 length is 15 residues. V gave up 6 bases and J gave up 2 bases; unmatched junction bases: 5.